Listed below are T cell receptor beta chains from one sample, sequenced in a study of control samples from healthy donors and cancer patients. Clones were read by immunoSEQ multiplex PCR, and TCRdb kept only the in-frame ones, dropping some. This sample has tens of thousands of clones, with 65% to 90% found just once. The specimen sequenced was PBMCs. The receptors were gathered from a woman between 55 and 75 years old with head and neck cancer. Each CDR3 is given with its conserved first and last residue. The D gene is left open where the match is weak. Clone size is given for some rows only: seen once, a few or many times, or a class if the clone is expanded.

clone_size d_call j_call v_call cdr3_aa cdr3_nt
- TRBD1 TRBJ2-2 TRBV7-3 CASSIQGASGELFF TGTGCCAGCAGCATACAGGGGGCATCCGGGGAGCTGTTTTTT
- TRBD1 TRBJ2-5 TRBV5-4 CASNYRGETQYF TGTGCCAGCAACTACAGGGGGGAGACCCAGTACTTC
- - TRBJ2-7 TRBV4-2 CASSQEGQGASYEQYF TGTGCCAGCAGCCAAGAGGGCCAGGGCGCCAGCTACGAGCAGTACTTC
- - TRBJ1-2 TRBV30 CAWSVIPEDYGYTF TGTGCCTGGAGTGTAATCCCCGAGGATTATGGCTACACCTTC
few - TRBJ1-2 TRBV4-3 CASSQDRPGDGYGYTF TGCGCCAGCAGCCAAGATAGGCCGGGCGACGGCTATGGCTACACCTTC
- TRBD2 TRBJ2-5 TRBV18 CASSQGLAGEETQYF TGTGCCAGCTCGCAGGGACTAGCGGGAGAGGAGACCCAGTACTTC
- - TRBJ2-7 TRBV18 CASSSVSLASYEQYF TGTGCCAGCTCATCAGTTTCCCTAGCTTCCTACGAGCAGTACTTC
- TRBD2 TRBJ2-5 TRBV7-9 CASSLDLLAGVWKETQYF TGTGCCAGCAGCTTAGATCTGCTAGCGGGAGTATGGAAAGAGACCCAGTACTTC
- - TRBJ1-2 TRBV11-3 CASSLRQADMYTF TGTGCCAGCAGCTTACGACAGGCAGATATGTACACCTTC
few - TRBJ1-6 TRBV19 CASSIGGSSYNSPLHF TGTGCCAGTAGTATCGGGGGTAGCTCCTATAATTCACCCCTCCACTTT
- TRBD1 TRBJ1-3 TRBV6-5 CATRQGRNSGNTIYF TGTGCCACAAGACAGGGGCGAAACTCTGGAAACACCATATATTTT
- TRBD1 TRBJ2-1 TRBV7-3 CASSQSSAGGYNEQFF TGTGCCAGCAGCCAAAGCTCGGCAGGGGGCTACAATGAGCAGTTCTTC
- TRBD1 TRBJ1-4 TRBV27 CASSEDRGGEKLFF TGTGCCAGCAGTGAGGACAGGGGAGGAGAAAAACTGTTTTTT
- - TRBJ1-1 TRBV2 CASSEVENTEAFF TGTGCTAGCAGTGAGGTAGAGAACACTGAAGCTTTCTTT
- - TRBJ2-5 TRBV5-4 CASSLVAGRETQYF TGTGCCAGCAGCTTGGTCGCGGGACGAGAGACCCAGTACTTC
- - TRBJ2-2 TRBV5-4 CASSSKRGNTGELFF TGTGCCAGCAGCTCTAAGAGAGGGAACACCGGGGAGCTGTTTTTT
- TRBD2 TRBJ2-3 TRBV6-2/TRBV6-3 CASSYSRGDTDTQYF TGTGCCAGCAGTTACTCGCGGGGGGACACAGATACGCAGTATTTT
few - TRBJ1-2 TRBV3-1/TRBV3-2 CASSQDLMAEGGYTF TGTGCCAGCAGCCAAGATCTCATGGCGGAAGGGGGCTACACCTTC
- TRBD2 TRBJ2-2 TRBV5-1 CASSYILWEGRQNLLGELFF TGCGCCAGCAGCTACATTCTCTGGGAGGGCCGTCAAAACCTCCTCGGGGAGCTGTTTTTT
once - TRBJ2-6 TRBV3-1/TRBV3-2 CASSPDGVSSGANVLTF TGTGCCAGCAGCCCAGACGGGGTATCTAGCGGGGCCAACGTCCTGACTTTC
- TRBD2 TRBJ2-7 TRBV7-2 CASRPGLGGKDEQYF TGTGCCAGCAGGCCTGGACTAGGCGGAAAAGACGAGCAGTACTTC
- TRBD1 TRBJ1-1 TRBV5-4 CASSRGQGASMNTEAFF TGTGCCAGCAGCCGCGGACAGGGGGCCTCGATGAACACTGAAGCTTTCTTT
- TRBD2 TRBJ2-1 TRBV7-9 CASKESGASYNEQFF TGTGCCAGCAAGGAGAGCGGGGCCTCCTACAATGAGCAGTTCTTC
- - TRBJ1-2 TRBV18 CASSPPEGSYGYTF TGTGCCAGCTCACCACCAGAGGGTAGCTATGGCTACACCTTC
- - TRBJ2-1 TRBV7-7 CASSLLGGGDEQFF TGTGCTAGCAGCTTATTGGGGGGCGGCGATGAGCAGTTCTTC
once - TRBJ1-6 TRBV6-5 CASSYSGQNYNSPLHF TGTGCCAGCAGTTACTCGGGGCAGAACTATAATTCACCCCTCCACTTT
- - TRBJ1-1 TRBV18 CASSLELVGSEAFF TGTGCCAGCTCACTGGAACTGGTTGGGAGTGAAGCTTTCTTT
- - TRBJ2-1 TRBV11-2 CASSLDALTNEQFF TGTGCCAGCAGCTTAGATGCTTTGACAAATGAGCAGTTCTTC
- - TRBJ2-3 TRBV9 CASSVQSGATDTQYF TGTGCCAGCAGCGTACAAAGCGGAGCAACAGATACGCAGTATTTT
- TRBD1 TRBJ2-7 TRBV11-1 CASSSGQGRGYEQYF TGTGCCAGCAGCTCGGGACAGGGAAGGGGGTACGAGCAGTACTTC
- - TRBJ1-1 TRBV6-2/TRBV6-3 CASSLGPNEAFF TGTGCCAGCAGTCTGGGTCCTAATGAAGCTTTCTTT
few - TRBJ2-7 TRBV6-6 CASSETGRAYEQYF TGTGCCAGCAGTGAGACAGGGAGGGCCTACGAGCAGTACTTC
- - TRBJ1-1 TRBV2 CASRPDEVVNTEAFF TGTGCCAGCAGACCAGATGAGGTCGTGAACACTGAAGCTTTCTTT
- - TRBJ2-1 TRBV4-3 CASSQEGIGGTYNEQFF TGCGCCAGCAGCCAAGAGGGGATCGGCGGGACCTACAATGAGCAGTTCTTC
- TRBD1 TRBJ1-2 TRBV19 CASRDREIYGYTF TGTGCCTCCCGGGACAGGGAGATCTATGGCTACACCTTC
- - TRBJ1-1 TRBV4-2 CASSLTAGGANTEAFF TGTGCCAGCAGCCTTACCGCGGGGGGCGCGAACACTGAAGCTTTCTTT
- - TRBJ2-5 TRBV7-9 CASSAGYQETQYF TGTGCCAGCAGTGCCGGGTACCAAGAGACCCAGTACTTC
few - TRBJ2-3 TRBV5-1 CASSTGEPDTQYF TGCGCCAGCAGTACGGGGGAACCAGATACGCAGTATTTT
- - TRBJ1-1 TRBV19 CASSISKNTEAFF TGTGCCAGTAGTATATCCAAGAACACTGAAGCTTTCTTT
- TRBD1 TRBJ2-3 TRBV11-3 CASSPGQGDTDTQYF TGTGCCAGCAGCCCGGGACAGGGAGACACAGATACGCAGTATTTT
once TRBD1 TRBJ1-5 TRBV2 CASSVADRGVQPQHF TGTGCCAGCAGTGTGGCCGACAGGGGGGTTCAGCCCCAGCATTTT
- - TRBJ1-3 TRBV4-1 CASSQTLAGPSGNTIYF TGCGCCAGCAGCCAAACCCTAGCAGGGCCCTCTGGAAACACCATATATTTT
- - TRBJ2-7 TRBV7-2 CASSLGRIYEQYF TGTGCCAGCAGCTTAGGAAGAATTTACGAGCAGTACTTC
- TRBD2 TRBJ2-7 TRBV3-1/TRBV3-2 CASSQAGLGAYEQYF TGTGCCAGCAGCCAAGCGGGACTAGGGGCCTACGAGCAGTACTTC
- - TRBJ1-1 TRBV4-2 CASSLWGTEAFF TGTGCCAGCAGCCTATGGGGAACTGAAGCTTTCTTT